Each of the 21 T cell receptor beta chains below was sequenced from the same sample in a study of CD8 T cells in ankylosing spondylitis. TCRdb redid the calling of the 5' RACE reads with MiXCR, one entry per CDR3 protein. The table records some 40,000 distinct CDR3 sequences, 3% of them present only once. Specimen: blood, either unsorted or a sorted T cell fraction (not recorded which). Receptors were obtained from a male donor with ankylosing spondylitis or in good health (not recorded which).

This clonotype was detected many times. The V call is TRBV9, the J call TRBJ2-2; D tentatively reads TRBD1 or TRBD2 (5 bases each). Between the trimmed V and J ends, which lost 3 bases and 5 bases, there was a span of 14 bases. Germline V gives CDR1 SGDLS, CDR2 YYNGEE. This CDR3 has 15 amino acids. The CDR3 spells CASSAGDRVTGELFF. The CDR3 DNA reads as TGTGCCAGCAGCGCCGGGGACCGAGTAACCGGGGAGCTGTTTTTT.

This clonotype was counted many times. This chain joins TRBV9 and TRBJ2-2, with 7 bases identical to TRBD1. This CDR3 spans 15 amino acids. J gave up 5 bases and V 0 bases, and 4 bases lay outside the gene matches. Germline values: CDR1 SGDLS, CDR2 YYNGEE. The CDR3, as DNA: TGTGCCAGCAGCGTAGGACAGGGAAGAACCGGGGAGCTGTTTTTT. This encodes CASSVGQGRTGELFF. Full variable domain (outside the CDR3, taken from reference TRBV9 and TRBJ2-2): DSGVTQTPKHLITATGQRVTLRCSPRSGDLSVYWYQQSLDQGLQFLIQYYNGEERAKGNILERFSAQQFPDLHSELNLSSLELGDSALYFCASSVGQGRTGELFFGEGSRLTVL.

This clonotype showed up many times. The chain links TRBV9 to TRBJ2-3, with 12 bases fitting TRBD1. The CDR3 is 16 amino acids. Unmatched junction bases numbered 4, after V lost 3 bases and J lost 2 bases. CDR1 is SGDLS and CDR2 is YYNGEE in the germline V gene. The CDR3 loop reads CASSGGTGGHTDTQYF. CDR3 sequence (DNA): TGTGCCAGCAGCGGAGGGACAGGGGGCCACACAGATACGCAGTATTTT. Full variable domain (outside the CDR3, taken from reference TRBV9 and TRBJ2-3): DSGVTQTPKHLITATGQRVTLRCSPRSGDLSVYWYQQSLDQGLQFLIQYYNGEERAKGNILERFSAQQFPDLHSELNLSSLELGDSALYFCASSGGTGGHTDTQYFGPGTRLTVL.

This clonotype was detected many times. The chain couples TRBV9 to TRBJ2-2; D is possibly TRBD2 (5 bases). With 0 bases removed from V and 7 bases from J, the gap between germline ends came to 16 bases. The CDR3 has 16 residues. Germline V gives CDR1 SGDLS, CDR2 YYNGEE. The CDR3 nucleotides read TGTGCCAGCAGCGTAGCTCTTGGGGAGTACGGCGGGGAGCTGTTTTTT. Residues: CASSVALGEYGGELFF.

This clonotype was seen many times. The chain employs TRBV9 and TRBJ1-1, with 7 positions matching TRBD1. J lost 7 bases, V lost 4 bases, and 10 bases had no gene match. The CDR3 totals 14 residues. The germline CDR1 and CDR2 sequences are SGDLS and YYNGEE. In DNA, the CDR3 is TGTGCCAGCAGCCTCTTGGACAGGAGAGATGAAGCTTTCTTT. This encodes CASSLLDRRDEAFF.

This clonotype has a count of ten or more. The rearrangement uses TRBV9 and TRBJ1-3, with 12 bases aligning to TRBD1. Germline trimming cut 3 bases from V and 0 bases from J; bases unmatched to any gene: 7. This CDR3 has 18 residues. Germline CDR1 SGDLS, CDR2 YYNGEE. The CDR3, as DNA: TGTGCCAGCAGCGAAGGGACAGGGGGCTTTACCTCTGGAAACACCATATATTTT. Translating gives CASSEGTGGFTSGNTIYF.

CDR3 sequence: CASSVSPGENEKLFF. The DNA for the CDR3 is TGTGCCAGCAGCGTTTCCCCGGGGGAAAATGAAAAACTGTTTTTT. This rearrangement joins TRBV9 to TRBJ1-4, with a possible D match to TRBD1 (5 bases). Germline V lookup: CDR1 SGDLS, CDR2 YYNGEE. V was trimmed by 2 bases and J by 5 bases, leaving 13 bases between them. This CDR3 comprises 15 residues.

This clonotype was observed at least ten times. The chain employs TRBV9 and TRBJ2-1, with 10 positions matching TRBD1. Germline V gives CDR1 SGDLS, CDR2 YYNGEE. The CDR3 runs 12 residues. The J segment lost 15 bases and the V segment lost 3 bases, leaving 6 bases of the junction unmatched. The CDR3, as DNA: TGTGCCAGCAGCGGGGACAGGGGTCTTCCGTTCTTC. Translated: CASSGDRGLPFF.

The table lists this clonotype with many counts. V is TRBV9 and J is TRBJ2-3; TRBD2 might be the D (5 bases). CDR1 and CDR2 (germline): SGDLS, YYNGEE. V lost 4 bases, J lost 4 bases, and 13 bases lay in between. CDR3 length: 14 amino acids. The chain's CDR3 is CASSTTGKADTQYF. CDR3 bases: TGTGCCAGCAGCACAACGGGGAAGGCAGATACGCAGTATTTT.

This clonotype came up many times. The chain's CDR3 is CASSPTSGGARTDTQYF. In DNA, the CDR3 is TGTGCCAGCAGCCCCACTAGCGGGGGGGCCCGCACAGATACGCAGTATTTT. The chain combines TRBV9 with TRBJ2-3, with TRBD2 matching over 13 bases. V was pared by 4 bases and J by 1 base, with 6 bases of the junction left unmatched. The CDR3 has 17 amino acids. The V gene's germline CDR1 is SGDLS and CDR2 YYNGEE.

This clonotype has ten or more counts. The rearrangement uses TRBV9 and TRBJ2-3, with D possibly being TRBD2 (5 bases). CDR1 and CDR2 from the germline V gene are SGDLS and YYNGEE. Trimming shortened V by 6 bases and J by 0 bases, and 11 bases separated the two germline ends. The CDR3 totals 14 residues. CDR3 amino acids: CASTLLGSTDTQYF. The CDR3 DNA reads TGTGCCAGCACCCTACTAGGGAGCACAGATACGCAGTATTTT.

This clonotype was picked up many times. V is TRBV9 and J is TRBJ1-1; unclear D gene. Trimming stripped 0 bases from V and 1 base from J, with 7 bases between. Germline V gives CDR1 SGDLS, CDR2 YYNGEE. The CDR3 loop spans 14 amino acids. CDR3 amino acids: CASSVDNANTEAFF. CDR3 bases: TGTGCCAGCAGCGTAGACAATGCGAACACTGAAGCTTTCTTT.

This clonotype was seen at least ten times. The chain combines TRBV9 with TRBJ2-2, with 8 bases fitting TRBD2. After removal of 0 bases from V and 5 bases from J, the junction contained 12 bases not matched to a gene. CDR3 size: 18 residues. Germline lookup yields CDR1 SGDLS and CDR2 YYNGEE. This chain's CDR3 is CASSVAPLAALNTGELFF. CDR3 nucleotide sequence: TGTGCCAGCAGCGTAGCTCCACTAGCGGCACTTAATACCGGGGAGCTGTTTTTT.

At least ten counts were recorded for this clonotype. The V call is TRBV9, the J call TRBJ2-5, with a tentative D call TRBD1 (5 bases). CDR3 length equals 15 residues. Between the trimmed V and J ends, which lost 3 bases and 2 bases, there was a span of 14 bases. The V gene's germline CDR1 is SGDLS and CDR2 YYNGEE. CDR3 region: CASSAQVGPQETQYF. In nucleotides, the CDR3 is TGTGCCAGCAGCGCACAGGTCGGCCCTCAAGAGACCCAGTACTTC.

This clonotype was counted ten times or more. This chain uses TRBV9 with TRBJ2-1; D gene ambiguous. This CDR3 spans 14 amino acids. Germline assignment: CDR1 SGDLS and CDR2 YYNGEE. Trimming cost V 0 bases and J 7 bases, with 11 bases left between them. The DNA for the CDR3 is TGTGCCAGCAGCGTAGTGGGCGCTCAGAATGAGCAGTTCTTC. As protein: CASSVVGAQNEQFF.

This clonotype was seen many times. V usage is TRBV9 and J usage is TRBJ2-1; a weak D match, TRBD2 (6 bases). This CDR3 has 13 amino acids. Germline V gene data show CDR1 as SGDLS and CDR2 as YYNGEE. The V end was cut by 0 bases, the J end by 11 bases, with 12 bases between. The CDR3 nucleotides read TGTGCCAGCAGCGTAGCAACTAGCTTAAAGCAGTTCTTC. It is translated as CASSVATSLKQFF.

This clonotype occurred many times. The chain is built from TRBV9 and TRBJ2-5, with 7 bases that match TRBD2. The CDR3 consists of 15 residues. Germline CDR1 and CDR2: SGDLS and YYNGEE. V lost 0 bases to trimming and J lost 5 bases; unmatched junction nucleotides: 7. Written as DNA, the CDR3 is TGTGCCAGCAGCGTAGCTGCGGGGGTTGGGGAGACCCAGTACTTC. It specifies CASSVAAGVGETQYF.

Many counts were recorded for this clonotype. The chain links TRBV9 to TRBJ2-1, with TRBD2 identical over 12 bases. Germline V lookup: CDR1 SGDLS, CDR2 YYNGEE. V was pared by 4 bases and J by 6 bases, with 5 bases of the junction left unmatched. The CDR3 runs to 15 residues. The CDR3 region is CASSLLAGGTNEQFF. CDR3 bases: TGTGCCAGCAGCCTACTAGCGGGAGGAACCAATGAGCAGTTCTTC.

CDR3 loop: CASSVGLAARDSYNEQFF. In DNA, the CDR3 is TGTGCCAGCAGCGTAGGACTAGCGGCGAGGGACTCCTACAATGAGCAGTTCTTC. The chain has TRBV9 and TRBJ2-1; 9 nucleotides agree with TRBD2. J gave up 0 bases and V 0 bases, and 7 bases lay outside the gene matches. CDR3 length: 18 residues. Germline CDR1 reads SGDLS; CDR2 reads YYNGEE.

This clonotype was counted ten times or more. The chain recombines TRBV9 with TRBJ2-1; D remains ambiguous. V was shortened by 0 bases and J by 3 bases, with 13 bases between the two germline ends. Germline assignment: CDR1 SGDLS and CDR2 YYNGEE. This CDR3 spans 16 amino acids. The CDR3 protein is CASSVEARDFYNEQFF. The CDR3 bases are TGTGCCAGCAGCGTAGAGGCGAGAGACTTCTACAATGAGCAGTTCTTC.

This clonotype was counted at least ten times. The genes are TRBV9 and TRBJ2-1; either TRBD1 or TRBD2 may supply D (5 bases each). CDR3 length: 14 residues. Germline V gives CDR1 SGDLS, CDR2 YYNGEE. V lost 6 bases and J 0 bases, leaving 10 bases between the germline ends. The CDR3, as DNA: TGTGCCAGCAATCGGGACCTCTCCTACAATGAGCAGTTCTTC. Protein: CASNRDLSYNEQFF. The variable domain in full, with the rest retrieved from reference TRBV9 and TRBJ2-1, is DSGVTQTPKHLITATGQRVTLRCSPRSGDLSVYWYQQSLDQGLQFLIQYYNGEERAKGNILERFSAQQFPDLHSELNLSSLELGDSALYFCASNRDLSYNEQFFGPGTRLTVL.